The 2 T cell receptor beta chains below were found in one sample sequenced in a study of tumor-infiltrating lymphocytes in primary liver carcinoma. In addition to blood RNA drawn from unsorted whole blood, germline DNA was extracted. The input was approximately 500 ng total RNA; TCR beta cDNA was made from it with a constant-region primer. Nested multiplex PCR, run for three rounds with slightly modified ARM-PCR, yielded TCR beta libraries. For around 9 cycles apiece, the opening two PCR rounds ran with TRBV1-TRBV30 forward primers and a C-beta reverse primer. TCRdb re-derived calls from the multiplex PCR reads in MiXCR, one entry per CDR3 protein. The profile shows around 170,000 distinct CDR3 sequences, 60% of them singletons. Sequencing was done on a sample of peripheral blood. The source is a man in his forties with primary liver carcinoma and hepatitis B virus infection.

The V call is TRBV6-5, the J call TRBJ1-6; D remains ambiguous. CDR3 size: 14 residues. The V end was cut by 6 bases, the J end by 11 bases, with 17 bases between. Germline loops: CDR1 MNHEY, CDR2 SVGAGI. CDR3 sequence reads: CASRTNRSPTPLHF. In nucleotides, the CDR3 is TGTGCCAGCAGGACGAACCGATCCCCTACACCCCTCCACTTT.

This clonotype was observed a handful of times. With a much larger clone just one base away, this may be a read error. The CDR3 protein is CAIKTGWDTEAFF. DNA for the CDR3: TGTGCCATCAAGACAGGGTGGGACACTGAAGCTTTCTTT. The rearrangement uses TRBV12-3 or TRBV12-4 and TRBJ1-1, with TRBD1 identical over 7 bases. The junction had 8 bases not matched to a gene; V was cut back by 10 bases and J by 3 bases. CDR3 length: 13 amino acids.